Included here is one TCR beta chain sequence, with context. The antigen remains unidentified. These data come from a study of T cell responses to AZD1222 COVID-19 vaccine. Study observations and caveats: White British ancestry dominated among donors, who included more females, and clonal diversity was possibly underestimated. The reported proportion of spike-specific TCRs targeting unmutated variant regions was nearly half. Two doses of AZD1222 preceded a rise in Spike-specific TCR breadth and depth.

Clones were sequenced by immunoSEQ multiplex PCR, and TCRdb holds only the in-frame ones, with some missing. This table holds roughly 150,000 clones, around 85% found once. Germline V gene sequence: CDR1 SGHAT, CDR2 FQNNGV. This CDR3 has 13 amino acids. Trimming removed 6 bases at V and 4 bases at J, with 12 bases between. Pooled samples include second doses given at about 4 or 12 weeks. V usage is TRBV11-2 and J usage is TRBJ1-2; the D is unclear. The clonotype was recovered from an adult who received the AZD1222 COVID-19 vaccine. The sequences come from peripheral blood, collected 28 days after the second AZD1222 dose. CDR3: CASSSGHGYGYTF. CDR3 nucleotide sequence: TGTGCCAGCAGTTCCGGCCACGGCTATGGCTACACCTTC.